The clone carrying this T cell receptor (beta chain) was counted between two and nine times. This entry comes from a study of technical replicates of blood from a handful of donors. Generated by immunoSEQ multiplex PCR, the TCRdb table keeps only in-frame clones and is missing some. The top ten hold 0.2% to 0.3% of the sample, which has approximately 80,000 clones, roughly 90% seen once. The specimen was T cells isolated from PBMCs. This receptor was taken from a human donor in good health.

In nucleotides, the CDR3 is TGCAGCGGGCTGGACAGGGGAATGAACACTGAAGCTTTCTTT. This encodes CSGLDRGMNTEAFF. V is TRBV29-1 and J is TRBJ1-1; TRBD1 matches 9 bases. J lost 0 bases, V lost 7 bases, and 6 bases had no gene match. Germline V lookup: CDR1 SQVTM, CDR2 ANQGSEA. CDR3 length equals 14 residues.